Presented here are 15 T cell receptor beta chains from one specimen sequenced in a study of post-analysis software for immune sequencing data. General study results and limits: About five TRBV segments appeared more often in patients than in controls, and TRBV5-6, TRBV5-1 and TRBV20-1 were among these.

No antigen has been identified for these receptors. Libraries were made from TCR beta cDNA, and they carried unique molecular identifiers. TCRdb reprocessed the PCR reads with MiXCR, giving one entry per CDR3 protein. The sample carries fewer than 700,000 distinct CDR3 sequences, roughly 40% recorded once. Sequencing was done on a sample of blood. These receptors all stem from a girl aged 10 to 17 with multiple sclerosis.

This clonotype was observed a few times. The genes are TRBV20-1 and TRBJ2-3; perhaps TRBD1 as D (5 bases). The length of the CDR3 is 13 residues. Germline V gene data show CDR1 as DFQATT and CDR2 as SNEGSKA (reference sequence). Trimming removed 0 bases at V and 10 bases at J, with 14 bases between. The CDR3 spells CSARETGVQAQYF. The DNA for the CDR3 is TGCAGTGCTAGAGAAACTGGCGTACAGGCGCAGTATTTT.

Here the CDR3 reads CASRPGQGFEKLFF. The DNA for the CDR3 is TGTGCCAGCAGGCCGGGACAGGGGTTTGAAAAACTGTTTTTT. This sequence joins TRBV7-9 and TRBJ1-4; 10 nucleotides align to TRBD1. Germline V CDR1 and CDR2: SEHNR, FQNEAQ (reference sequence). J was trimmed by 7 bases and V by 6 bases; bases with no gene match: 5. The CDR3 extends over 14 amino acids.

This clonotype has ten or more counts. The chain employs TRBV20-1 and TRBJ1-2, with a tentative D call TRBD1 (6 bases). Deletions cut 2 bases from V and 6 bases from J, with 13 bases between. Germline CDR1 DFQATT, CDR2 SNEGSKA (reference sequence). The CDR3 consists of 13 residues. CDR3 sequence: CSARRQARDGYTF. Here the CDR3 DNA reads TGCAGTGCTAGACGACAGGCAAGGGATGGCTACACCTTC.

This clonotype was counted between two and nine times. V gene TRBV12-3 or TRBV12-4 combines with J gene TRBJ1-5, with D uncertain. The CDR3 loop spans 13 amino acids. V lost 5 bases, J lost 5 bases, and 10 bases lay in between. The DNA for the CDR3 is TGTGCCAGCAGTAGGACCCGTGATCAGCCCCAGCATTTT. Residues: CASSRTRDQPQHF.

The chain uses TRBV5-1 and TRBJ2-1; the match to TRBD1 covers 9 bases. The trim removed 4 bases at V and 8 bases at J, leaving 10 bases unmatched. Germline V CDR1 and CDR2: SGHRS, YFSETQ. The CDR3 runs to 15 residues. CDR3 sequence: CASSARDRVFDEQFF. CDR3 nucleotides: TGCGCCAGCAGCGCCCGGGACAGGGTTTTTGATGAGCAGTTCTTC.

The chain uses TRBV29-1 and TRBJ2-1; TRBD2 might be the D (6 bases). Germline loops: CDR1 SQVTM, CDR2 ANQGSEA. Trimming shortened V by 7 bases and J by 6 bases, and 19 bases separated the two germline ends. The CDR3 totals 14 residues. CDR3 nucleotide sequence: TGCAGCGAATTGAAAGACACAGCGGGCAATGAGCAGTTCTTC. Its protein is CSELKDTAGNEQFF.

The rearrangement uses TRBV5-1 and TRBJ2-7; the match to TRBD2 covers 12 bases. CDR1 SGHRS and CDR2 YFSETQ come from the germline V gene. The ends lost 5 bases at V and 1 base at J; junction bases unmatched: 13. This CDR3 is built from 18 residues. CDR3: CASRQSGTSGRDSYEQYF. The CDR3 DNA reads as TGCGCCAGCAGGCAGTCCGGGACTAGCGGGCGCGATTCCTACGAGCAGTACTTC.

This clonotype was seen a handful of times. J is TRBJ2-7 and V is TRBV27; the D is unclear. V lost 8 bases, J lost 0 bases, and 11 bases lay in between. CDR3 length: 13 residues. Germline values: CDR1 MNHEY, CDR2 SMNVEV (reference sequence). In DNA, the CDR3 is TGTGCCAGCGGGCGCGGCCACTCCTACGAGCAGTACTTC. It specifies CASGRGHSYEQYF.

This rearrangement joins TRBV20-1 to TRBJ2-4; D possibly uses TRBD1 or TRBD2 (5 bases each). The CDR3 is 12 amino acids. V was cut by 6 bases and J by 13 bases, with 19 bases left in between. CDR1 and CDR2 (germline): DFQATT, SNEGSKA (reference sequence). The CDR3 bases are TGCAGTGCGATTCGGGACCTCGGAGAGCAGTACTTC. Protein: CSAIRDLGEQYF.

The V call is TRBV5-1, the J call TRBJ2-1; D is perhaps TRBD2 (6 bases). The germline V and J ends were trimmed by 4 bases and 5 bases, with 22 bases remaining between them. CDR1 and CDR2 (germline): SGHRS, YFSETQ. The CDR3 is 17 residues long. CDR3 loop: CASSDQPWRGPNNEQFF. DNA for the CDR3: TGCGCCAGCAGCGACCAACCTTGGCGGGGCCCAAACAATGAGCAGTTCTTC. Variable domain in full (rest from reference TRBV5-1 and TRBJ2-1): KAGVTQTPRYLIKTRGQQVTLSCSPISGHRSVSWYQQTPGQGLQFLFEYFSETQRNKGNFPGRFSGRQFSNSRSEMNVSTLELGDSALYLCASSDQPWRGPNNEQFFGPGTRLTVL.

The V and J genes are TRBV5-1 and TRBJ1-2, with D possibly being TRBD1 (5 bases). V was cut by 4 bases and J by 6 bases, with 19 bases left in between. The V gene's germline CDR1 is SGHRS and CDR2 YFSETQ. This CDR3 contains 15 residues. The CDR3 is CASSLRGREGNGYTF. The CDR3 nucleotides read TGCGCCAGCAGCCTCAGAGGACGGGAGGGGAATGGCTACACCTTC.

This clonotype has just a few counts. The CDR3 is CASTSELGPQYF. The CDR3, as DNA: TGCGCCAGCACCTCTGAACTTGGACCCCAGTACTTC. The J gene is TRBJ2-7, the V gene TRBV5-1; D gene unclear. Germline V gene data show CDR1 as SGHRS and CDR2 as YFSETQ. The CDR3 consists of 12 residues. With 6 bases removed from V and 10 bases from J, the gap between germline ends came to 17 bases.

This clonotype appeared a few times. The chain is built from TRBV12-3 or TRBV12-4 and TRBJ2-3, with D possibly being TRBD1 (5 bases). This CDR3 has 16 residues. V dropped 4 bases and J dropped 1 base, with 15 bases sitting between them. For the CDR3, the DNA is TGTGCCAGCAGTTCACAGGTCGGCCTGGGCACAGATACGCAGTATTTT. This codes for CASSSQVGLGTDTQYF.

This rearrangement joins TRBV3-1 to TRBJ2-5, with D possibly being TRBD1 (5 bases). Deletions cut 5 bases from V and 5 bases from J, with 15 bases between. The V gene's germline CDR1 is LGHDT and CDR2 YNNKEL (reference sequence). The CDR3 is 14 residues long. The CDR3 DNA reads TGTGCCAGCAGCAGGAGAAGGACACTTGAGACCCAGTACTTC. Protein product: CASSRRRTLETQYF.

V gene TRBV12-3 or TRBV12-4 combines with J gene TRBJ2-7; D is unclear. Deletions cut 6 bases from V and 3 bases from J, with 21 bases between. CDR3 length: 16 residues. This chain's CDR3 is CASSPRAAKGVYEQYF. CDR3 coding DNA: TGTGCCAGCAGCCCCCGGGCCGCAAAAGGAGTCTACGAGCAGTACTTC.